This TCR beta chain was recorded in a study of blood T cell repertoires in COVID-19. The table came from immunoSEQ multiplex PCR; TCRdb's copy has only in-frame clones and leaves some out. The table includes 75,000 to 100,000 clones, 81% detected once. This clone was seen just once. The V end was cut by 2 bases, the J end by 1 base, with 8 bases between. The germline V gene has CDR1 MNHEY and CDR2 SVGEGT. This CDR3 has 15 amino acids. This chain links TRBV6-2 or TRBV6-3 with TRBJ2-2; the D is unclear. The sample consisted of peripheral blood. The clonotype originates from a man aged 55-75 years with acute or convalescent COVID-19. CDR3 sequence (DNA): TGTGCCAGCAGTTACACCGCAGGGAACACCGGGGAGCTGTTTTTT. Protein sequence: CASSYTAGNTGELFF.